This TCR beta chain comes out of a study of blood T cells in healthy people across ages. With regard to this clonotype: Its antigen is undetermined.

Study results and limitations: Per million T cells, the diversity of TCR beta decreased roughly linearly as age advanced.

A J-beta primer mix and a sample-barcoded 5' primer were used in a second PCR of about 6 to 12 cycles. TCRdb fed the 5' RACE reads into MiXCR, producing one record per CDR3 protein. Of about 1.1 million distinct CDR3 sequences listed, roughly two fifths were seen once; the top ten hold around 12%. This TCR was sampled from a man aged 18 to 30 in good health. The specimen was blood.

The CDR3 nucleotides are TGTGCCTCGCGAGACACGTACGAGCAGTACTTC. This gives the protein CASRDTYEQYF. This sequence joins TRBV2 and TRBJ2-7; the D is unclear. Germline V gene lookup returns CDR1 SNHLY and CDR2 FYNNEI. This CDR3 has 11 amino acids. Trimming pared 11 bases from V and 4 bases from J, leaving 12 bases between. Full variable domain (outside the CDR3, taken from reference TRBV2 and TRBJ2-7): EPEVTQTPSHQVTQMGQEVILRCVPISNHLYFYWYRQILGQKVEFLVSFYNNEISEKSEIFDDQFSVERPDGSNFTLKIRSTKLEDSAMYFCASRDTYEQYFGPGTRLTVT.